The 19 T cell receptor beta chains reported below all come from one sample, sequenced in a study of control samples from healthy donors and cancer patients. TCRdb's copy holds only in-frame clones and misses some; the assay was immunoSEQ multiplex PCR. The sample includes about 85,000 clones, roughly 89% of them seen just once. Sample: blood. Source of these receptors: a woman aged 55-69 years in good health.

This sequence joins TRBV28 and TRBJ2-5; no firm D call. The V end was cut by 8 bases, the J end by 7 bases, with 17 bases between. Looked up from germline, CDR1 is MDHEN and CDR2 is SYDVKM. The CDR3 totals 13 residues. DNA for the CDR3: TGTGCCAGCGAACACCGGGTTAGGGCGACCCAGTACTTC. It yields the protein CASEHRVRATQYF.

Of note for this clone: At one end, the junction sequence differs from germline, possibly due to a read error. The DNA of the CDR3 is TGTGCCAGCACCTTGGGTGTTACAGGGGCCGTCAACTATGGCTACACCTTC. It codes for CASTLGVTGAVNYGYTF. The gene calls are TRBV5-6 and TRBJ1-2; TRBD1 agrees at 7 bases. Germline CDR1 reads SGHDT; CDR2 reads YYEEEE. There are 17 residues in the CDR3.

The chain uses TRBV28 and TRBJ2-7; 12 nucleotides agree with TRBD2. V was clipped by 5 bases and J by 4 bases; unmatched bases: 3. CDR3 length equals 14 residues. CDR1 MDHEN and CDR2 SYDVKM come from the germline V gene. The CDR3 here is CASSLAGGGYEQYF. CDR3 DNA: TGTGCCAGCAGTCTAGCGGGAGGGGGGTACGAGCAGTACTTC. Combining the CDR3 with reference TRBV28 and TRBJ2-7 gives the whole variable domain DVKVTQSSRYLVKRTGEKVFLECVQDMDHENMFWYRQDPGLGLRLIYFSYDVKMKEKGDIPEGYSVSREKKERFSLILESASTNQTSMYLCASSLAGGGYEQYFGPGTRLTVT.

As for this clone: Additional DNA sequences in this sample encode the identical CDR3. The chain is built from TRBV5-1 and TRBJ2-7; TRBD1 or TRBD2 may be the D gene (5 bases each). Germline V gene lookup returns CDR1 SGHRS and CDR2 YFSETQ. Trimming pared 0 bases from V and 6 bases from J, leaving 16 bases between. This CDR3 spans 15 amino acids. CDR3 region: CASSLAEGGGFEQYF. The CDR3 coding sequence is TGCGCCAGCAGCTTGGCCGAGGGTGGGGGTTTCGAGCAGTACTTC. The whole variable domain, remainder taken from reference TRBV5-1 and TRBJ2-7, is KAGVTQTPRYLIKTRGQQVTLSCSPISGHRSVSWYQQTPGQGLQFLFEYFSETQRNKGNFPGRFSGRQFSNSRSEMNVSTLELGDSALYLCASSLAEGGGFEQYFGPGTRLTVT.

V and J are TRBV9 and TRBJ2-7; D remains unclear. This CDR3 comprises 15 residues. Germline CDR1 SGDLS, CDR2 YYNGEE. Trimming cost V 3 bases and J 0 bases, with 13 bases left between them. The CDR3 loop is CASSGSSTFSYEQYF. The CDR3 DNA follows: TGTGCCAGCAGCGGCTCCAGTACCTTCTCCTACGAGCAGTACTTC.

The table lists this clone with a few counts. V and J are TRBV4-1 and TRBJ1-2, with 8 bases matching TRBD1. The CDR3 contains 17 residues. Germline V gene lookup returns CDR1 MGHRA and CDR2 YSYEKL. V shed 0 bases and J 4 bases; nucleotides not matched to a gene: 10. The CDR3 loop reads CASSQDLWDRTTYGYTF. CDR3 coding DNA: TGCGCCAGCAGCCAAGACCTATGGGACAGGACCACCTATGGCTACACCTTC.

The chain links TRBV14 to TRBJ2-5; weak D call: TRBD1 (6 bases). This CDR3 contains 14 residues. Per germline, CDR1 SGHDN and CDR2 FVKESK. Trimming stripped 8 bases from V and 5 bases from J, with 18 bases between. This chain's CDR3 is CASAAGARSETQYF. The DNA for the CDR3 is TGTGCCAGCGCGGCAGGGGCTAGGTCGGAGACCCAGTACTTC.

CDR3 sequence (DNA): TGTGCCAGCAGTGTCTTCTCCTACGAGCAGTACTTC. This translates into CASSVFSYEQYF. This rearrangement joins TRBV28 to TRBJ2-7; D ambiguous. The CDR3 has 12 residues. Looked up from germline, CDR1 is MDHEN and CDR2 is SYDVKM. V was trimmed by 5 bases and J by 0 bases, leaving 5 bases between them.

This chain connects TRBV3-1 (or the pseudogene TRBV3-2) to TRBJ1-1, with a weak D call TRBD1 (5 bases). With 5 bases removed from V and 1 base from J, the gap between germline ends came to 11 bases. This CDR3 region has 14 residues. CDR1 and CDR2 (germline): LGHDT, YNNKEL (reference sequence). The CDR3 is CASSYRRGNTEAFF. The CDR3 DNA reads TGTGCCAGCAGCTACCGAAGGGGGAACACTGAAGCTTTCTTT.

The chain is built from TRBV18 and TRBJ1-2, with 10 bases that match TRBD1. The length of the CDR3 is 15 residues. The junction had 4 bases not matched to a gene; V was cut back by 3 bases and J by 3 bases. Germline lookup yields CDR1 KGHSH and CDR2 LQKENI. The CDR3 DNA follows: TGTGCCAGCTCACCCGGGACAGGGGTAGACTATGGCTACACCTTC. Amino acid sequence: CASSPGTGVDYGYTF.

This chain joins TRBV12-5 and TRBJ1-4; 8 bases agree with TRBD1. Trimming removed 5 bases from V and 7 bases from J; junction bases left unmatched: 3. The CDR3 runs 13 residues. Per germline, CDR1 LGHNT and CDR2 FRNRAP. The CDR3 loop is CASGPGTGEKLFF. The DNA of the CDR3 is TGTGCTAGTGGTCCCGGGACAGGTGAAAAACTGTTTTTT.

V and J are TRBV20-1 and TRBJ2-3, with D unclear. The CDR3 is made up of 11 amino acids. Between the trimmed V and J ends, which lost 1 base and 5 bases, there was a span of 4 bases. Germline CDR1 is DFQATT and CDR2 is SNEGSKA (reference sequence). The CDR3 region is CSARGGDTQYF. The CDR3 DNA follows: TGCAGTGCTAGAGGAGGAGATACGCAGTATTTT.

J is TRBJ1-5 and V is TRBV6-2 or TRBV6-3; D call uncertain. The germline V gene has CDR1 MNHEY and CDR2 SVGEGT. This CDR3 has 14 amino acids. V lost 5 bases and J 0 bases, leaving 8 bases between the germline ends. CDR3 in DNA: TGTGCCAGCAGTCAAACAGATAGCAATCAGCCCCAGCATTTT. It yields the protein CASSQTDSNQPQHF.

The chain links TRBV5-6 to TRBJ2-7; D is perhaps TRBD2 (5 bases). The CDR3 covers 14 residues. Trimming stripped 0 bases from V and 5 bases from J, with 12 bases between. Germline-derived CDR1 and CDR2 are SGHDT and YYEEEE. The CDR3 DNA reads TGTGCCAGCAGCTTGGCCAGCGGCGGCGACGAGCAGTACTTC. Its translation: CASSLASGGDEQYF.

In this sample, this clone turned up a few times. The chain links TRBV6-1 to TRBJ2-6; D remains ambiguous. Trimming shortened V by 1 base and J by 4 bases, and 11 bases separated the two germline ends. Germline CDR1 and CDR2: MNHNS and SASEGT. The CDR3 covers 16 residues. The CDR3 sequence: CASSEEVGSGANVLTF. The DNA for the CDR3 is TGTGCCAGCAGTGAAGAAGTAGGTTCCGGGGCCAACGTCCTGACTTTC.

The chain uses TRBV18 and TRBJ1-1; the match to TRBD1 covers 7 bases. CDR1 is KGHSH, CDR2 LQKENI, per germline. The CDR3 extends over 14 amino acids. The J segment lost 6 bases and the V segment lost 1 base, leaving 5 bases of the junction unmatched. CDR3 in amino acids: CASSPQGAHSEAFF. For the CDR3, the DNA is TGTGCCAGCTCACCACAGGGGGCGCATTCTGAAGCTTTCTTT.

V usage is TRBV5-1 and J usage is TRBJ1-4, with D maybe TRBD1 (5 bases). Looked up from germline, CDR1 is SGHRS and CDR2 is YFSETQ. The V end lost 0 bases, the J end lost 3 bases, and 18 bases lay between the germline ends. There are 18 residues in the CDR3. CDR3 protein: CASSLVGRVTGPNEKLFF. The CDR3 DNA reads as TGCGCCAGCAGCTTGGTAGGCAGGGTAACTGGGCCTAATGAAAAACTGTTTTTT.

In this sample, this clone turned up a few times. The gene calls are TRBV23-1 and TRBJ2-2, with D tentatively TRBD1 or TRBD2 (5 bases each). TRBV23-1 is reported as an ORF; its role is uncertain. There are 16 residues in the CDR3. The V end lost 4 bases, the J end lost 6 bases, and 18 bases lay between the germline ends. The CDR3 sequence is CASSRPAPGSAGELFF. As DNA, the CDR3 is TGCGCCAGCAGTCGCCCTGCCCCAGGGAGTGCCGGGGAGCTGTTTTTT.

The rearrangement uses TRBV6-2 or TRBV6-3 and TRBJ1-2, with D uncertain. There are 16 residues in the CDR3. The V gene's germline CDR1 is MNHEY and CDR2 SVGEGT. Trimming left V 6 bases short and J 2 bases short, with 19 bases between. The CDR3 loop reads CASSPSVSHINYGYTF. The CDR3 DNA follows: TGTGCCAGCAGCCCCTCCGTCAGCCACATAAACTATGGCTACACCTTC.